The TCR beta chain under discussion was sequenced for a study of long-term antiretroviral therapy in people with HIV. Study information: The study's earliest collections predate the 2015 immediate-ART recommendation by about a decade.

No fewer than two post-ART and no fewer than one pre-ART PBMC samples existed for each donor. CDR1 SGHDN and CDR2 FVKESK come from the germline V gene. J gave up 1 base and V 6 bases, and 5 bases lay outside the gene matches. The CDR3 extends over 15 amino acids. Samples were assayed with immunoSEQ v3.0 at survey level. A target of 40,000-50,000 T-cell genomes per sample was set for sequencing. Sequenced by immunoSEQ multiplex PCR; TCRdb stores in-frame clones only, minus some. This table has around 9,700 clones, 60% to 85% appearing once. The chain has TRBV14 and TRBJ2-3; the match to TRBD1 covers 9 bases. The receptor comes from a man aged 35 to 55 with HIV. The input for sequencing was unsorted PBMCs, taken 1.8 years before starting antiretroviral therapy. For the CDR3, the DNA is TGTGCCAGCAGATCTCGGACAGGGGGCACAGATACGCAGTATTTT. Translation: CASRSRTGGTDTQYF.